Listed here are 31 T cell receptor beta chains from one sample, sequenced in a study of shared clonotypes between healthy human individuals. Data came from immunoSEQ multiplex PCR; TCRdb stores just in-frame clones and leaves some out. The sample consists of 650,000 to 800,000 clones, roughly nine tenths of them appearing once. CD8 cells regarded as naive lacked CD45RO, were positively chosen for CCR7, and omitted terminally differentiated effector memory CD45RA+ cells. The sequenced material came from naive CD8+ T cells sorted from blood. The receptor source for this set is a man aged 30-40 years in good health.

This rearrangement joins TRBV7-8 to TRBJ2-7; maybe TRBD2 (5 bases). This CDR3 is built from 11 residues. Germline lookup yields CDR1 SGHVS and CDR2 FQNEAQ. The V end was cut by 8 bases, the J end by 9 bases, with 14 bases between. CDR3 sequence: CASRGFTRQYF. For the CDR3, the DNA is TGTGCCAGCCGAGGGTTTACTCGGCAGTACTTC.

The CDR3 DNA reads TGTGCCAGCAGCTTGGGGTGGAATCAGCCCCAGCATTTT. Translated: CASSLGWNQPQHF. The V call is TRBV5-4, the J call TRBJ1-5; D not resolved. V shed 0 bases and J shed 4 bases, with 5 bases lying between them. The CDR3 consists of 13 residues. CDR1 is SGHNT, CDR2 YYREEE, per germline (reference sequence).

The rearrangement uses TRBV9 and TRBJ2-5; TRBD2 aligns across 13 bases. Trimming cost V 2 bases and J 3 bases; bases outside gene matches: 1. CDR3 length: 15 amino acids. Looked up from germline, CDR1 is SGDLS and CDR2 is YYNGEE. Written as DNA, the CDR3 is TGTGCCAGCAGCGTGGGACTAGCGGGGAAAGAGACCCAGTACTTC. Translated, it gives CASSVGLAGKETQYF.

J is TRBJ2-1 and V is TRBV28, with D possibly called TRBD1 or TRBD2 (5 bases each). The CDR3 totals 15 residues. Germline loops: CDR1 MDHEN, CDR2 SYDVKM. The V gene lost 5 bases and the J gene lost 5 bases, with 16 bases spanning the gap. The CDR3 is CASSPGPPAHNEQFF. The CDR3 nucleotides read TGTGCCAGCAGTCCGGGGCCACCGGCCCACAATGAGCAGTTCTTC.

The chain combines TRBV6-4 with TRBJ2-1, with TRBD2 matching 11 bases. CDR1 and CDR2 (germline): MRHNA, SNTAGT. The length of the CDR3 is 13 residues. The V and J ends lost 10 bases and 5 bases, in that order; junction bases with no gene match: 4. The CDR3 loop reads CAISGLADNEQFF. The CDR3 bases are TGTGCCATTTCGGGACTAGCGGACAATGAGCAGTTCTTC.

The rearrangement joins TRBV7-6 to TRBJ1-1; the D gene is possibly TRBD1 (5 bases). The CDR3 covers 17 residues. V was trimmed by 1 base and J by 5 bases, leaving 20 bases between them. The germline CDR1 and CDR2 sequences are SGHVS and FNYEAQ. CDR3 in amino acids: CASSLDRRDLKRTEAFF. The DNA for the CDR3 is TGTGCCAGCAGCTTAGATCGTCGGGACCTGAAAAGGACTGAAGCTTTCTTT.

The chain uses TRBV12-5 and TRBJ2-2; D possibly corresponds to TRBD1 (6 bases). V shed 7 bases and J shed 6 bases, with 9 bases lying between them. Germline V CDR1 and CDR2: LGHNT, FRNRAP. This CDR3 is 12 amino acids long. CDR3 loop: CASAEGAGELFF. The CDR3 DNA sequence: TGTGCTAGTGCCGAGGGGGCCGGGGAGCTGTTTTTT.

This clone was observed a few times. The chain employs TRBV4-3 and TRBJ2-2; 8 bases agree with TRBD1. Trimming removed 1 base from V and 6 bases from J; junction bases left unmatched: 4. This CDR3 has 15 amino acids. Germline CDR1 LGHNA, CDR2 YSLEER. CDR3 bases: TGCGCCAGCAGCCAAGGCCAGGGGGCGTCCGGGGAGCTGTTTTTT. Protein sequence: CASSQGQGASGELFF.

V is TRBV29-1 and J is TRBJ2-1, with D tentatively TRBD2 (6 bases). The CDR3 spans 11 residues. CDR1 is SQVTM, CDR2 ANQGSEA, per germline. The V gene lost 3 bases and the J gene lost 9 bases, with 9 bases spanning the gap. The DNA for the CDR3 is TGCAGCGTTGAGGAGGGGCTTGAGCAGTTCTTC. It codes for CSVEEGLEQFF.

The V and J genes are TRBV7-9 and TRBJ1-1; TRBD1 matches at 9 bases. The CDR3 has 16 residues. The germline gives CDR1 SEHNR, CDR2 FQNEAQ (reference sequence). The J segment lost 7 bases and the V segment lost 1 base, leaving 10 bases of the junction unmatched. The CDR3: CASSLGATGGVVEAFF. CDR3 in DNA: TGTGCCAGCAGCTTAGGTGCGACAGGGGGAGTAGTTGAAGCTTTCTTT.

This chain uses TRBV2 with TRBJ1-5; no clear D. The CDR3 totals 12 residues. Deletions cut 5 bases from V and 3 bases from J, with 5 bases between. Germline CDR1 and CDR2: SNHLY and FYNNEI. CDR3 nucleotide sequence: TGTGCCAGCAGTTGGACCAATCAGCCCCAGCATTTT. It encodes CASSWTNQPQHF.

This clone has just one count. The V gene is TRBV7-9, the J gene TRBJ2-1; 10 bases line up with TRBD2. J lost 4 bases, V lost 4 bases, and 10 bases had no gene match. The CDR3 totals 17 residues. CDR1 is SEHNR and CDR2 is FQNEAQ in the germline V gene (reference sequence). The CDR3 loop is CASSSPTGTSDYNEQFF. CDR3 bases: TGTGCCAGCAGCTCCCCCACCGGGACTAGCGATTACAATGAGCAGTTCTTC.

The sample holds one count of this clone. The chain employs TRBV19 and TRBJ2-7, with TRBD1 identical over 8 bases. After removal of 5 bases from V and 5 bases from J, the junction contained 8 bases not matched to a gene. The CDR3 loop spans 14 amino acids. Germline V gene data show CDR1 as LNHDA and CDR2 as SQIVND (reference sequence). CDR3 DNA: TGTGCCAGTAGTTGGGCAGGGGGCTCTAACGAGCAGTACTTC. The encoded protein is CASSWAGGSNEQYF. The whole variable domain, filled in from reference TRBV19 and TRBJ2-7, reads DGGITQSPKYLFRKEGQNVTLSCEQNLNHDAMYWYRQDPGQGLRLIYYSQIVNDFQKGDIAEGYSVSREKKESFPLTVTSAQKNPTAFYLCASSWAGGSNEQYFGPGTRLTVT.

This chain joins TRBV4-1 and TRBJ2-7, with 8 bases lining up with TRBD2. Germline V gene data show CDR1 as MGHRA and CDR2 as YSYEKL. Trimming cost V 6 bases and J 2 bases; bases outside gene matches: 3. The CDR3 extends over 13 amino acids. CDR3 protein: CASSGSGAYEQYF. The CDR3 DNA reads TGCGCCAGCAGTGGTAGCGGGGCCTACGAGCAGTACTTC.

The chain couples TRBV9 to TRBJ2-7, with D possibly being TRBD1 or TRBD2 (7 bases each). The CDR3 extends over 15 amino acids. Germline-derived CDR1 and CDR2 are SGDLS and YYNGEE. V was shortened by 1 base and J by 2 bases, with 13 bases between the two germline ends. In DNA, the CDR3 is TGTGCCAGCAGCGTAATTCCAGGGGGGGCCTACGAGCAGTACTTC. It yields the protein CASSVIPGGAYEQYF.

The genes are TRBV5-6 and TRBJ2-5; D is undetermined. V shed 1 base and J shed 3 bases, with 7 bases lying between them. The germline gives CDR1 SGHDT, CDR2 YYEEEE. The CDR3 loop spans 13 amino acids. CDR3 loop: CASSLLEEETQYF. CDR3 nucleotide sequence: TGTGCCAGCAGCTTGCTAGAAGAAGAGACCCAGTACTTC.

The rearrangement links TRBV7-6 to TRBJ2-3; 10 bases match TRBD2. CDR1 is SGHVS and CDR2 is FNYEAQ in the germline V gene. The CDR3 spans 15 residues. V was pared by 6 bases and J by 2 bases, with 5 bases of the junction left unmatched. CDR3 in amino acids: CASRSGLATTDTQYF. The DNA for the CDR3 is TGTGCCAGCAGATCGGGACTAGCGACCACAGATACGCAGTATTTT.

This clone was found once. The chain is built from TRBV14 and TRBJ2-1; 8 bases line up with TRBD2. Germline V lookup: CDR1 SGHDN, CDR2 FVKESK. The CDR3 is made up of 19 amino acids. The trim removed 1 base at V and 8 bases at J, leaving 19 bases unmatched. The CDR3 spells CASSQAVGWVAGLAHEQFF. For the CDR3, the DNA is TGTGCCAGCAGCCAAGCCGTGGGGTGGGTAGCGGGACTCGCCCATGAGCAGTTCTTC.

The V call is TRBV29-1, the J call TRBJ2-1; TRBD2 matches 11 bases. Unmatched junction bases numbered 4, after V lost 3 bases and J lost 6 bases. CDR1 is SQVTM, CDR2 ANQGSEA, per germline. The CDR3 is 14 residues long. CDR3 sequence: CSVERLAGFNEQFF. The CDR3 nucleotides are TGCAGCGTTGAGCGACTAGCGGGATTCAATGAGCAGTTCTTC.

The rearrangement links TRBV25-1 to TRBJ2-5; weak D call: TRBD2 (5 bases). Germline assignment: CDR1 MGHDK and CDR2 SYGVNS. V was shortened by 1 base and J by 4 bases, with 13 bases between the two germline ends. The CDR3 is made up of 15 amino acids. CDR3 coding DNA: TGTGCCAGCAGTGAATTGGAGGCGGGTGGAGAGACCCAGTACTTC. It codes for CASSELEAGGETQYF. Looking up the rest from reference TRBV25-1 and TRBJ2-5 gives the full variable domain: EADIYQTPRYLVIGTGKKITLECSQTMGHDKMYWYQQDPGMELHLIHYSYGVNSTEKGDLSSESTVSRIRTEHFPLTLESARPSHTSQYLCASSELEAGGETQYFGPGTRLLVL.

The rearrangement links TRBV2 to TRBJ2-7; TRBD2 matches 9 bases. This CDR3 is 14 amino acids long. Germline-derived CDR1 and CDR2 are SNHLY and FYNNEI. The V segment lost 8 bases and the J segment 5 bases; nucleotides outside the gene matches: 10. The CDR3 sequence is CASDSGTSIDEQYF. The CDR3 DNA sequence: TGTGCCAGCGATTCCGGGACTAGCATTGACGAGCAGTACTTC.

This chain joins TRBV19 and TRBJ1-5; D ambiguous. Trimming removed 3 bases from V and 7 bases from J, with 13 bases in between. This CDR3 comprises 14 residues. The V gene's germline CDR1 is LNHDA and CDR2 SQIVND (reference sequence). CDR3 in DNA: TGTGCCAGTAGTATTTCGGGGATTGGACAGCCCCAGCATTTT. It specifies CASSISGIGQPQHF.

The rearrangement links TRBV27 to TRBJ2-7; TRBD2 might be the D (6 bases). The CDR3 extends over 15 amino acids. V dropped 1 base and J dropped 2 bases, with 12 bases sitting between them. Per the germline V gene, CDR1 is MNHEY and CDR2 is SMNVEV (reference sequence). CDR3 region: CASSLFASATYEQYF. In nucleotides, the CDR3 is TGTGCCAGCAGTTTATTCGCTAGCGCCACCTACGAGCAGTACTTC.

The chain links TRBV19 to TRBJ2-7; D perhaps matches TRBD1 (6 bases). CDR1 is LNHDA, CDR2 SQIVND, per germline (reference sequence). The length of the CDR3 is 14 residues. Trimming shortened V by 3 bases and J by 2 bases, and 11 bases separated the two germline ends. The CDR3 is CASSISDSTYEQYF. CDR3 coding DNA: TGTGCCAGTAGTATTTCGGACAGTACCTACGAGCAGTACTTC.

This rearrangement joins TRBV7-9 to TRBJ1-4; TRBD1 is a possible D gene (6 bases). From germline, CDR1 is SEHNR and CDR2 FQNEAQ (reference sequence). This CDR3 comprises 19 residues. V was cut by 2 bases and J by 0 bases, with 19 bases left in between. The chain's CDR3 is CASSLYTIGQNTTNEKLFF. In DNA, the CDR3 is TGTGCCAGCAGCTTATACACCATAGGACAGAACACAACTAATGAAAAACTGTTTTTT.

The rearrangement links TRBV6-1 to TRBJ2-1; D gene ambiguous. Per germline, CDR1 MNHNS and CDR2 SASEGT. Trimming cost V 6 bases and J 8 bases, with 14 bases left between them. The CDR3 is 13 residues long. The CDR3, as DNA: TGTGCCAGCAGGGCCCTTGGGTTTGATGAGCAGTTCTTC. Residues: CASRALGFDEQFF.

The genes are TRBV7-8 and TRBJ2-1, with 11 bases fitting TRBD2. Germline CDR1 and CDR2: SGHVS and FQNEAQ. The trim removed 5 bases at V and 6 bases at J, leaving 12 bases unmatched. This CDR3 has 17 residues. The CDR3 DNA sequence: TGTGCCAGCAGCCAAAAGCTAGCGGGAGGTTGGGTCAATGAGCAGTTCTTC. This encodes CASSQKLAGGWVNEQFF.

The chain is built from TRBV28 and TRBJ2-3; 10 bases are shared with TRBD1. CDR3 length: 15 residues. Germline V gene data show CDR1 as MDHEN and CDR2 as SYDVKM. Losses at the gene ends were 8 bases for V and 3 bases for J; bases not matched to a gene: 8. The chain's CDR3 is CASQTPGQGTDTQYF. The DNA for the CDR3 is TGTGCCAGCCAAACTCCGGGACAGGGGACAGATACGCAGTATTTT.

The genes are TRBV7-8 and TRBJ2-6; 9 bases map to TRBD1. Trimming at V came to 2 bases and at J to 4 bases, leaving 6 bases not matched to a gene. CDR1 is SGHVS and CDR2 is FQNEAQ in the germline V gene. The CDR3 loop spans 17 amino acids. The CDR3 is CASSLRDREAGANVLTF. The CDR3 DNA sequence: TGTGCCAGCAGCTTAAGGGACAGGGAGGCAGGGGCCAACGTCCTGACTTTC.

This clone came up once. This chain uses TRBV11-2 with TRBJ2-2; D remains unclear. Trimming stripped 5 bases from V and 3 bases from J, with 19 bases between. Germline CDR1 SGHAT, CDR2 FQNNGV. This CDR3 comprises 17 residues. CDR3 nucleotides: TGTGCCAGCAGCACCTTAAAGACGCAGGAGTACACCGGGGAGCTGTTTTTT. It encodes CASSTLKTQEYTGELFF.

This clone was counted once. The chain employs TRBV19 and TRBJ1-2; D possibly corresponds to TRBD1 (5 bases). The V end was cut by 5 bases, the J end by 3 bases, with 10 bases between. The CDR3 runs to 13 residues. Germline CDR1 reads LNHDA; CDR2 reads SQIVND (reference sequence). The CDR3 loop reads CASSLDSYYGYTF. The CDR3 DNA sequence: TGTGCCAGTAGTCTCGACAGTTACTATGGCTACACCTTC.